This T cell receptor (beta chain) is drawn from a study of blood T cell repertoires in COVID-19. Details on this clone: Because the CDR3's place on the DNA is in doubt, the DNA is left out and the CDR3 is given as listed by TCRdb. Other nucleotide sequences from this sample produce the same CDR3.

The CDR3 adds up to 14 amino acids, both ends counted. CDR1 and CDR2 from the germline V gene are SEHNR and FQNEAQ (reference sequence). TCRdb's copy holds only in-frame clones and misses some; the assay was immunoSEQ multiplex PCR. The table lists some 270,000 clones, 80% to 90% of them singletons, with approximately 10% in the top ten. The sequencing sample was made of peripheral blood. The receptor comes from a woman in her sixties or seventies with acute or convalescent COVID-19. The chain employs TRBV7-9 and TRBJ1-2; the table names TRBD1, a call not compared with the DNA. The chain's CDR3 is CASSSSDRVYGYTF.